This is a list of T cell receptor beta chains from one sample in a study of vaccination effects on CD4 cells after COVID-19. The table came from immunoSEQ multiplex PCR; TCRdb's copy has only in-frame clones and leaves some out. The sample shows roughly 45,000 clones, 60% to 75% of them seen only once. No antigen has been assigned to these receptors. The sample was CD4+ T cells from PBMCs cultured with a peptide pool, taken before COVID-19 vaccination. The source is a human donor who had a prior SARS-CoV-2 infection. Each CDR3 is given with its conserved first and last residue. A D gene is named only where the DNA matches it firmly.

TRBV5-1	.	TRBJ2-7	CASSPTFPTSYEQYF
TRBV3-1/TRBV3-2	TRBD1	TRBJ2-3	CASSLGTGASTDTQYF
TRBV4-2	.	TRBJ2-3	CASSQEVWGNTDTQYF
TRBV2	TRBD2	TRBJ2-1	CASSKLANSYNEQFF
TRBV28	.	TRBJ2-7	CASSRTLDSYEQYF
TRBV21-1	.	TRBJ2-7	CASSTQDPDEQYF
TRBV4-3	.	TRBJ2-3	CASSQEVVTDTQYF
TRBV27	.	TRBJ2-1	CASSLGPDLEQFF
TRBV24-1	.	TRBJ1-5	CATGGEGGNQPQHF
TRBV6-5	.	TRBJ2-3	CASTSSLTDTQYF
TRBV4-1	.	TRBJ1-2	CASSQAGVKGGYTF
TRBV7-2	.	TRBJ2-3	CASSLGVRKSTDTQYF